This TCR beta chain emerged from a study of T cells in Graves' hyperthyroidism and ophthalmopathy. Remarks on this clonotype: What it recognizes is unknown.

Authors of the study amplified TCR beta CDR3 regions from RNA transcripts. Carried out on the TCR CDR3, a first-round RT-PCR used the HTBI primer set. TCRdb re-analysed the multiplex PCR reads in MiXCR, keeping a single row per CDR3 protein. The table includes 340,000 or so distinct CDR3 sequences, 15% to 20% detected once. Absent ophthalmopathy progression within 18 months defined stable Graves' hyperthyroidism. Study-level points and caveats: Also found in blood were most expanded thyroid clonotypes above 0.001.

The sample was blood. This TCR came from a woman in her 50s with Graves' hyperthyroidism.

CDR3 amino acids: CASSQDDRYNQPQHF. The CDR3 bases are TGTGCCAGCAGCCAAGATGACAGGTACAATCAGCCCCAGCATTTT. The chain employs TRBV4-2 and TRBJ1-5, with a weak D call TRBD1 (6 bases). Deletions cut 0 bases from V and 3 bases from J, with 9 bases between. In germline, CDR1 is LGHNA, CDR2 YNFKEQ. The CDR3 contains 15 residues.